Shown below are 20 T cell receptor beta chains from a single sample sequenced in a study of cytomegalovirus exposure and HLA in healthy donors. Primers: 60 Vbeta forward and 13 Jbeta reverse. The protocol was immunoSEQ multiplex PCR, while the TCRdb copy is restricted to in-frame clones and leaves out a portion. This table holds approximately 85,000 clones, more than 75% found once. The sample consisted of PBMCs. All receptors come from a woman between 45 and 65 years old in good health and CMV-seropositive.

The chain is built from TRBV14 and TRBJ2-1; D possibly corresponds to TRBD1 (6 bases). V was clipped by 2 bases and J by 8 bases, with 16 bases between them. The CDR3 is 15 amino acids. CDR1 is SGHDN and CDR2 is FVKESK in the germline V gene. As DNA, the CDR3 is TGTGCCAGCAGCCAATTTCAGGGGTCGGTCGATGAGCAGTTCTTC. The encoded protein is CASSQFQGSVDEQFF.

The V call is TRBV6-5, the J call TRBJ1-2, with D perhaps TRBD1 (6 bases). V lost 6 bases, J lost 4 bases, and 15 bases lay in between. This CDR3 spans 14 amino acids. CDR1 and CDR2 from the germline V gene are MNHEY and SVGAGI. The CDR3 nucleotides are TGTGCCAGCAGAGAGGGGGATGTTGGCTATGGCTACACCTTC. It translates to CASREGDVGYGYTF.

This sequence joins TRBV21-1 and TRBJ2-2; the table assigns TRBD2, which was not confirmed against the DNA. TRBV21-1 constitutes a pseudogene. CDR3 length: 14 residues. The CDR3 sequence is CAAQSGNDSGELFF. CDR3 coding DNA: TGTGCCGCCCAGAGCGGGAACGACTCCGGGGAGCTGTTTTTT.

The rearrangement links TRBV2 to TRBJ1-2; tentative D call: TRBD1 (6 bases). V lost 7 bases, J lost 3 bases, and 9 bases lay in between. Germline V lookup: CDR1 SNHLY, CDR2 FYNNEI. There are 12 residues in the CDR3. CDR3 DNA sequence: TGTGCCAGCATAGGACAGCACTATGGCTACACCTTC. Its translation: CASIGQHYGYTF.

The V call is TRBV6-5, the J call TRBJ2-2; 9 bases line up with TRBD1. Germline V gene lookup returns CDR1 MNHEY and CDR2 SVGAGI. J was trimmed by 1 base and V by 4 bases; bases with no gene match: 1. The CDR3 extends over 15 amino acids. The chain's CDR3 is CASSSGQGNTGELFF. CDR3 sequence (DNA): TGTGCCAGCAGTTCGGGACAGGGGAACACCGGGGAGCTGTTTTTT.

The rearrangement links TRBV4-1 to TRBJ1-5; perhaps TRBD1 as D (6 bases). V was trimmed by 8 bases and J by 2 bases, leaving 19 bases between them. Germline CDR1 and CDR2: MGHRA and YSYEKL. CDR3 length: 16 residues. This CDR3 reads CASCKQGDWCNQPQHF. CDR3 bases: TGCGCCAGCTGCAAACAGGGCGATTGGTGCAATCAGCCCCAGCATTTT.

The chain joins TRBV11-3 to TRBJ2-1; TRBD2 matches 7 bases. V lost 4 bases to trimming and J lost 6 bases; unmatched junction nucleotides: 6. CDR1 SGHNT and CDR2 YENEEA come from the germline V gene. The CDR3 runs 14 residues. The CDR3, as DNA: TGTGCCAGCAGCTCTTTTGCGGGGGTCAATGAGCAGTTCTTC. Translating it yields CASSSFAGVNEQFF.

The chain has TRBV6-5 and TRBJ1-2; D gene ambiguous. There are 13 residues in the CDR3. Deletions cut 8 bases from V and 8 bases from J, with 18 bases between. The germline V gene has CDR1 MNHEY and CDR2 SVGAGI. The CDR3 bases are TGTGCCAGCGCCTCCGGCGACTTATGGGGCTACACCTTC. Translated, it gives CASASGDLWGYTF.

V gene TRBV25-1 combines with J gene TRBJ1-6; TRBD1 matches at 8 bases. Per the germline V gene, CDR1 is MGHDK and CDR2 is SYGVNS. The CDR3 contains 15 residues. V shed 3 bases, J shed 13 bases, and the junction held 11 bases outside the gene matches. CDR3 sequence: CASSDSWTGPVPLHF. In DNA, the CDR3 is TGTGCCAGCAGTGATTCGTGGACAGGGCCCGTTCCCCTCCACTTT.

Only one count was recorded for this clone. The rearrangement links TRBV7-9 to TRBJ2-3, with 8 bases matching TRBD1. CDR1 is SEHNR, CDR2 FQNEAQ, per germline (reference sequence). CDR3 length: 17 amino acids. After removal of 4 bases from V and 0 bases from J, the junction contained 9 bases not matched to a gene. The CDR3 region is CASSSGQGSGSTDTQYF. The CDR3 DNA is TGTGCCAGCAGCTCTGGACAGGGAAGTGGGAGCACAGATACGCAGTATTTT.

This chain uses TRBV5-4 with TRBJ2-3; tentative D call: TRBD2 (5 bases). Trimming stripped 0 bases from V and 1 base from J, with 6 bases between. This CDR3 has 14 residues. CDR1 and CDR2 from the germline V gene are SGHNT and YYREEE (reference sequence). The CDR3 DNA follows: TGTGCCAGCAGCTTGGGCGGGCGCACAGATACGCAGTATTTT. It specifies CASSLGGRTDTQYF.

The CDR3 DNA follows: TGTGCCACCAGCGCGGGACGGGTGGACGAGCAGTACTTC. The encoded protein is CATSAGRVDEQYF. The chain employs TRBV15 and TRBJ2-7; TRBD2 is a possible D gene (6 bases). The germline V and J ends were trimmed by 5 bases and 5 bases, with 13 bases remaining between them. The CDR3 has 13 residues. Germline lookup yields CDR1 LNHNV and CDR2 YYDKDF (reference sequence). Supplemented by reference TRBV15 and TRBJ2-7, the full variable domain reads DAMVIQNPRYQVTQFGKPVTLSCSQTLNHNVMYWYQQKSSQAPKLLFHYYDKDFNNEADTPDNFQSRRPNTSFCFLDIRSPGLGDTAMYLCATSAGRVDEQYFGPGTRLTVT.

The chain uses TRBV2 and TRBJ2-1; maybe TRBD1 (6 bases). This CDR3 has 13 amino acids. CDR1 and CDR2 from the germline V gene are SNHLY and FYNNEI. The V and J ends lost 10 bases and 6 bases respectively, with 16 bases between them. Written as DNA, the CDR3 is TGTGCCACACGACAGGTACCCAGCAATGAGCAGTTCTTC. It encodes CATRQVPSNEQFF. Variable domain in full (rest from reference TRBV2 and TRBJ2-1): EPEVTQTPSHQVTQMGQEVILRCVPISNHLYFYWYRQILGQKVEFLVSFYNNEISEKSEIFDDQFSVERPDGSNFTLKIRSTKLEDSAMYFCATRQVPSNEQFFGPGTRLTVL.

In this sample, this clone turned up a few times. V and J are TRBV2 and TRBJ1-5; perhaps TRBD1 as D (6 bases). Germline-derived CDR1 and CDR2 are SNHLY and FYNNEI. V was pared by 5 bases and J by 2 bases, with 13 bases between. The CDR3 loop spans 15 amino acids. DNA of the CDR3: TGTGCCAGCAGTATCAGGGGAGAAGGCAATCAGCCCCAGCATTTT. It specifies CASSIRGEGNQPQHF.

The J gene is TRBJ2-1, the V gene TRBV9; 7 nucleotides match TRBD2. Germline V gene lookup returns CDR1 SGDLS and CDR2 YYNGEE. CDR3 length equals 15 residues. Unmatched junction bases numbered 15, after V lost 3 bases and J lost 12 bases. The CDR3 DNA reads as TGTGCCAGCAGCGAGTTCCATCAAGCGGGATTCGGGCAGTTCTTC. This sequence encodes CASSEFHQAGFGQFF.

This clone has more than one count but fewer than ten. The CDR3 is CASSPQDTYEKLFF. The CDR3, as DNA: TGCGCCAGCAGCCCCCAGGACACGTATGAAAAACTGTTTTTT. The chain links TRBV4-1 to TRBJ1-4, with a possible D match to TRBD1 (5 bases). Per germline, CDR1 MGHRA and CDR2 YSYEKL. The germline V and J ends were trimmed by 4 bases and 6 bases, with 12 bases remaining between them. The CDR3 runs to 14 residues.

The chain combines TRBV5-4 with TRBJ1-1; D is possibly TRBD1 (5 bases). The CDR3 contains 13 residues. Germline loops: CDR1 SGHNT, CDR2 YYREEE (reference sequence). V lost 0 bases and J lost 11, with 14 bases in between. CDR3 residues: CASSLGEGDGAFF. CDR3 bases: TGTGCCAGCAGCTTGGGCGAAGGGGATGGGGCTTTCTTT.

The rearrangement joins TRBV18 to TRBJ1-5; D uncertain. Germline V gene data show CDR1 as KGHSH and CDR2 as LQKENI. Trimming pared 2 bases from V and 1 base from J, leaving 24 bases between. This CDR3 is 20 amino acids long. CDR3 in amino acids: CASSPSAGGSGIVSNQPQHF. The CDR3 coding sequence is TGTGCCAGCTCACCATCGGCGGGCGGATCTGGGATCGTAAGCAATCAGCCCCAGCATTTT. The full variable domain, its missing parts supplied by reference TRBV18 and TRBJ1-5, is NAGVMQNPRHLVRRRGQEARLRCSPMKGHSHVYWYRQLPEEGLKFMVYLQKENIIDESGMPKERFSAEFPKEGPSILRIQQVVRGDSAAYFCASSPSAGGSGIVSNQPQHFGDGTRLSIL.

This clone was counted a single time. The chain carries TRBV5-1 and TRBJ1-1; D is perhaps TRBD1 (5 bases). The ends were cut back, 4 bases at V and 1 base at J, with 11 bases in the middle. CDR3 length: 14 amino acids. CDR1 is SGHRS, CDR2 YFSETQ, per germline. The CDR3 is CASSRTLWNTEAFF. The CDR3 bases are TGCGCCAGCAGCCGGACACTCTGGAACACTGAAGCTTTCTTT.

The chain uses TRBV11-3 and TRBJ2-5, with D unresolved. The V and J ends lost 4 bases and 5 bases respectively, with 11 bases between them. This CDR3 spans 13 amino acids. CDR1 and CDR2 (germline): SGHNT, YENEEA. DNA of the CDR3: TGTGCCAGCAGCTCCCCCGTGAGGGAGACCCAGTACTTC. This sequence encodes CASSSPVRETQYF.